Presented here are 32 T cell receptor beta chains from one specimen sequenced in a study of T cell responses to AZD1222 COVID-19 vaccine. Assay: immunoSEQ multiplex PCR; the TCRdb copy retains only in-frame clones and omits some. The data show some 110,000 clones, nearly 90% seen once. Sample: peripheral blood, taken 28 days after the second AZD1222 dose. Receptor source: an adult who received the AZD1222 COVID-19 vaccine.

The rearrangement joins TRBV29-1 to TRBJ2-3; D is undetermined. The germline gives CDR1 SQVTM, CDR2 ANQGSEA. The CDR3 spans 14 residues. Trimming took 4 bases from V and 0 from J, leaving 11 bases between them. This chain's CDR3 is CSVGFRVSTDTQYF. The CDR3 bases are TGCAGCGTTGGGTTTAGAGTAAGCACAGATACGCAGTATTTT.

The chain links TRBV9 to TRBJ2-1; D is possibly TRBD2 (5 bases). CDR1 and CDR2 (germline): SGDLS, YYNGEE. Trimming left V 0 bases short and J 3 bases short, with 7 bases between. CDR3 length: 14 residues. The CDR3 sequence: CASSVDGIYNEQFF. The CDR3 DNA reads as TGTGCCAGCAGCGTAGACGGGATCTACAATGAGCAGTTCTTC.

The rearrangement uses TRBV5-1 and TRBJ1-1; D gene unclear. This CDR3 is built from 17 residues. Germline V CDR1 and CDR2: SGHRS, YFSETQ. Deletions cut 1 base from V and 2 bases from J, with 18 bases between. The CDR3 nucleotides are TGCGCCAGCAGCTTGTTAGGGCAGCGATATCTTAACACTGAAGCTTTCTTT. It is translated as CASSLLGQRYLNTEAFF.

This clone was seen only a few times. The chain is built from TRBV5-1 and TRBJ2-1; 12 bases fit TRBD1. Germline CDR1 is SGHRS and CDR2 is YFSETQ. CDR3 length: 16 residues. V lost 3 bases to trimming and J lost 2 bases; unmatched junction nucleotides: 3. The CDR3 DNA is TGCGCCAGCAGCTCCGGGACAGGGGGCCCCTACAATGAGCAGTTCTTC. As protein: CASSSGTGGPYNEQFF.

This sequence joins TRBV6-5 and TRBJ1-1; TRBD1 matches 10 bases. CDR3 length equals 14 residues. CDR1 and CDR2 (germline): MNHEY, SVGAGI. Unmatched junction bases numbered 6, after V lost 7 bases and J lost 4 bases. CDR3 amino acids: CASNRQGAGTEAFF. The CDR3 nucleotides are TGTGCCAGCAATAGACAGGGGGCAGGCACTGAAGCTTTCTTT.

The DNA for the CDR3 is TGCGCCAGCAGTGAAATCGAAAAGCGGATGGTCTACGAGCAGTACTTC. Encoded protein: CASSEIEKRMVYEQYF. The chain employs TRBV10-1 and TRBJ2-7; perhaps TRBD2 as D (5 bases). The CDR3 contains 16 residues. The germline gives CDR1 WNHNN, CDR2 SYGVQD (reference sequence). V was cut by 3 bases and J by 3 bases, with 18 bases left in between.

The V gene is TRBV7-2, the J gene TRBJ1-3; TRBD1 might be the D (5 bases). V was shortened by 5 bases and J by 0 bases, with 11 bases between the two germline ends. Germline CDR1 reads SGHTA; CDR2 reads FQGNSA. This CDR3 contains 15 residues. CDR3 nucleotides: TGTGCCAGCAGCACGGACAAGAGCTCTGGAAACACCATATATTTT. It is translated as CASSTDKSSGNTIYF.

The chain uses TRBV3-1 (or the pseudogene TRBV3-2) and TRBJ1-2; TRBD1 agrees at 7 bases. This CDR3 spans 17 amino acids. Germline V gene data show CDR1 as LGHDT and CDR2 as YNNKEL (reference sequence). Losses at the gene ends were 4 bases for V and 2 bases for J; bases not matched to a gene: 13. CDR3 residues: CASSLSGGAGGNYGYTF. The CDR3 DNA is TGTGCCAGCAGCCTAAGTGGAGGTGCAGGGGGGAACTATGGCTACACCTTC.

The rearrangement links TRBV7-2 to TRBJ1-1; D is ambiguous. Germline CDR1 SGHTA, CDR2 FQGNSA. V shed 1 base and J shed 3 bases, with 24 bases lying between them. The CDR3 runs to 19 residues. The CDR3 is CASSLEWSPSSGWDTEAFF. CDR3 nucleotide sequence: TGTGCCAGCAGCTTAGAATGGAGCCCTTCGTCGGGTTGGGACACTGAAGCTTTCTTT.

This sequence joins TRBV4-2 and TRBJ2-7, with D perhaps matching TRBD1 or TRBD2 (6 bases each). The CDR3 loop spans 13 amino acids. The germline gives CDR1 LGHNA, CDR2 YNFKEQ. The V end lost 8 bases, the J end lost 5 bases, and 16 bases lay between the germline ends. In DNA, the CDR3 is TGTGCCAGCGCCCCCGGGGGCGGGCACGAGCAGTACTTC. Translated: CASAPGGGHEQYF.

V is TRBV5-4 and J is TRBJ2-3; D remains ambiguous. Germline assignment: CDR1 SGHNT and CDR2 YYREEE (reference sequence). V dropped 4 bases and J dropped 4 bases, with 16 bases sitting between them. The CDR3 consists of 15 residues. CDR3 DNA sequence: TGTGCCAGCAGCCCCCTCCGAACCGGTGCAGATACGCAGTATTTT. Protein product: CASSPLRTGADTQYF.

The chain recombines TRBV9 with TRBJ2-3; 9 nucleotides align to TRBD2. The CDR3 spans 15 residues. Per germline, CDR1 SGDLS and CDR2 YYNGEE. Unmatched junction bases numbered 6, after V lost 6 bases and J lost 1 base. The CDR3 protein is CASTIAGVGTDTQYF. The CDR3 DNA follows: TGTGCCAGCACGATAGCGGGAGTGGGCACAGATACGCAGTATTTT.

CDR3 in DNA: TGTGCCTGGCATTTGAATGGGTCACCCCTCCACTTT. This gives the protein CAWHLNGSPLHF. The J gene is TRBJ1-6, the V gene TRBV30; the D is unclear. V was cut by 5 bases and J by 10 bases, with 12 bases left in between. Germline CDR1 is GTSNPN and CDR2 is SVGIG (reference sequence). There are 12 residues in the CDR3. Complete variable domain (other parts from reference TRBV30 and TRBJ1-6): SQTIHQWPATLVQPVGSPLSLECTVEGTSNPNLYWYRQAAGRGLQLLFYSVGIGQISSEVPQNLSASRPQDRQFILSSKKLLLSDSGFYLCAWHLNGSPLHFGNGTRLTVT.

This clone has only a few counts. This sequence joins TRBV28 and TRBJ2-7; no clear D. The ends were cut back, 2 bases at V and 0 bases at J, with 8 bases in the middle. CDR1 is MDHEN, CDR2 SYDVKM, per germline. The CDR3 extends over 14 amino acids. The CDR3 loop is CASSLEVISYEQYF. DNA of the CDR3: TGTGCCAGCAGTTTAGAGGTCATCTCCTACGAGCAGTACTTC.

The table lists this clone with a count of one. V gene TRBV7-2 combines with J gene TRBJ2-6; 11 nucleotides match TRBD2. Germline CDR1 SGHTA, CDR2 FQGNSA. There are 19 residues in the CDR3. V was clipped by 8 bases and J by 3 bases; unmatched bases: 15. The CDR3 sequence is CASAPSGLAGGLGANVLTF. The CDR3 coding sequence is TGTGCCAGCGCTCCTAGCGGCCTAGCGGGAGGTCTTGGGGCCAACGTCCTGACTTTC.

This clone showed up just once. The V call is TRBV7-9, the J call TRBJ2-1; tentatively, D is TRBD1 or TRBD2 (5 bases each). CDR1 SEHNR and CDR2 FQNEAQ come from the germline V gene (reference sequence). The ends were cut back, 1 base at V and 0 bases at J, with 7 bases in the middle. This CDR3 region has 15 residues. The CDR3 region is CASSLEGSSYNEQFF. The CDR3 DNA sequence: TGTGCCAGCAGCTTAGAGGGGAGCTCCTACAATGAGCAGTTCTTC.

The chain carries TRBV7-8 and TRBJ2-3; 8 bases map to TRBD1. Germline-derived CDR1 and CDR2 are SGHVS and FQNEAQ. V was pared by 0 bases and J by 3 bases, with 5 bases of the junction left unmatched. This CDR3 has 16 residues. The CDR3 bases are TGTGCCAGCAGCTTAGCGGGCGGGACAGGTACAGATACGCAGTATTTT. Translation gives CASSLAGGTGTDTQYF.

The V and J genes are TRBV5-1 and TRBJ2-1; D unclear. CDR3 size: 14 residues. Trimming removed 0 bases from V and 4 bases from J, with 8 bases in between. Germline CDR1 SGHRS, CDR2 YFSETQ. The chain's CDR3 is CASSLGQDYNEQFF. In nucleotides, the CDR3 is TGCGCCAGCAGCTTGGGGCAGGATTACAATGAGCAGTTCTTC.

This clone was seen a single time. The chain joins TRBV6-5 to TRBJ1-4; D is possibly TRBD1 (6 bases). Germline assignment: CDR1 MNHEY and CDR2 SVGAGI. Trimming took off 4 bases at V and 4 bases at J, with 10 bases between the two ends. This CDR3 spans 14 amino acids. The CDR3 bases are TGTGCCAGCAGTTGGGGGGCCTATAATGAAAAACTGTTTTTT. Translating gives CASSWGAYNEKLFF.

This clone was found a few times. The chain joins TRBV19 to TRBJ1-1, with unresolved D. The CDR3 totals 16 residues. The germline gives CDR1 LNHDA, CDR2 SQIVND (reference sequence). V lost 6 bases, J lost 0 bases, and 17 bases lay in between. The CDR3 protein is CASRSDSGRMNTEAFF. The CDR3 DNA reads TGTGCCAGTAGATCCGATTCCGGGAGGATGAACACTGAAGCTTTCTTT.

The J gene is TRBJ2-2, the V gene TRBV9, with a possible D match to TRBD2 (7 bases). The V end was cut by 5 bases, the J end by 5 bases, with 22 bases between. CDR3 size: 17 residues. Per the germline V gene, CDR1 is SGDLS and CDR2 is YYNGEE. CDR3 DNA: TGTGCCAGCAGTGCGACTAGCAGACAGGCAGGAACCGGGGAGCTGTTTTTT. Protein product: CASSATSRQAGTGELFF.

This clone was observed once. The rearrangement uses TRBV29-1 and TRBJ2-1, with 9 bases identical to TRBD2. The length of the CDR3 is 13 residues. Germline V gives CDR1 SQVTM, CDR2 ANQGSEA. V shed 8 bases and J 2 bases; nucleotides not matched to a gene: 4. CDR3 residues: CSPLAGPYNEQFF. Written as DNA, the CDR3 is TGCAGCCCACTAGCGGGTCCCTACAATGAGCAGTTCTTC.

The chain is built from TRBV7-6 and TRBJ2-3; 10 bases agree with TRBD2. The CDR3 has 18 residues. J was trimmed by 1 base and V by 1 base; bases with no gene match: 8. Germline-derived CDR1 and CDR2 are SGHVS and FNYEAQ. The chain's CDR3 is CASSLGGGAGGRTDTQYF. The DNA of the CDR3 is TGTGCCAGCAGCTTAGGAGGGGGAGCGGGAGGGCGCACAGATACGCAGTATTTT. The full variable domain, its missing parts supplied by reference TRBV7-6 and TRBJ2-3, is GAGVSQSPRYKVTKRGQDVALRCDPISGHVSLYWYRQALGQGPEFLTYFNYEAQQDKSGLPNDRFSAERPEGSISTLTIQRTEQRDSAMYRCASSLGGGAGGRTDTQYFGPGTRLTVL.

The rearrangement links TRBV5-6 to TRBJ2-7; D unclear. This CDR3 spans 13 amino acids. Trimming shortened V by 5 bases and J by 7 bases, and 16 bases separated the two germline ends. CDR1 is SGHDT and CDR2 is YYEEEE in the germline V gene. CDR3 DNA: TGTGCCAGCAGTCCCGGCGTCGGGTGGGAGCAGTACTTC. It codes for CASSPGVGWEQYF.

The chain recombines TRBV30 with TRBJ2-3; 11 bases are shared with TRBD2. After removal of 0 bases from V and 1 base from J, the junction contained 3 bases not matched to a gene. CDR3 size: 16 residues. The V gene's germline CDR1 is GTSNPN and CDR2 SVGIG (reference sequence). The CDR3 sequence: CAWSVGLAGGTDTQYF. The CDR3 nucleotides read TGTGCCTGGAGTGTAGGACTAGCGGGTGGCACAGATACGCAGTATTTT.

J is TRBJ2-1 and V is TRBV7-9; the match to TRBD1 covers 9 bases. V trimming: 5 bases; J trimming: 10 bases; junction bases outside the gene matches: 12. The CDR3 spans 15 residues. CDR1 and CDR2 (germline): SEHNR, FQNEAQ (reference sequence). The CDR3 sequence: CASSIDRGAPWEQFF. The CDR3 DNA is TGTGCCAGCAGCATTGACAGGGGGGCCCCTTGGGAGCAGTTCTTC.

The chain is built from TRBV15 and TRBJ1-5; D is perhaps TRBD1 (6 bases). Germline lookup yields CDR1 LNHNV and CDR2 YYDKDF (reference sequence). Deletions cut 0 bases from V and 6 bases from J, with 15 bases between. The CDR3 has 16 amino acids. DNA for the CDR3: TGTGCCACCAGCAGAGATGGGACAACGGCTGTTCAGCCCCAGCATTTT. Translation: CATSRDGTTAVQPQHF.

V usage is TRBV27 and J usage is TRBJ1-4; TRBD1 might be the D (5 bases). Germline assignment: CDR1 MNHEY and CDR2 SMNVEV (reference sequence). The V gene lost 2 bases and the J gene lost 8 bases, with 21 bases spanning the gap. The length of the CDR3 is 17 residues. CDR3 sequence: CASSLNSRGAGREKLFF. Here the CDR3 DNA reads TGTGCCAGCAGTTTAAATAGTAGGGGCGCCGGAAGAGAAAAACTGTTTTTT.

The chain employs TRBV4-2 and TRBJ2-1; 8 bases line up with TRBD2. Germline-derived CDR1 and CDR2 are LGHNA and YNFKEQ. The CDR3 loop spans 15 amino acids. Trimming at V came to 1 base and at J to 6 bases, leaving 5 bases not matched to a gene. CDR3 in amino acids: CASSQVGLAGNEQFF. The CDR3 DNA follows: TGTGCCAGCAGCCAAGTCGGACTAGCCGGCAATGAGCAGTTCTTC.

The chain joins TRBV27 to TRBJ1-1, with D unresolved. The ends were cut back, 8 bases at V and 1 base at J, with 23 bases in the middle. Per the germline V gene, CDR1 is MNHEY and CDR2 is SMNVEV (reference sequence). The CDR3 totals 17 residues. This chain's CDR3 is CASSTLGPYSPNTEAFF. The CDR3 region has the DNA TGTGCCAGCTCCACCCTCGGACCTTATTCTCCGAACACTGAAGCTTTCTTT.

This rearrangement joins TRBV6-2 or TRBV6-3 to TRBJ2-7; D possibly corresponds to TRBD2 (6 bases). The V gene lost 4 bases and the J gene lost 0 bases, with 16 bases spanning the gap. Germline CDR1 and CDR2: MNHEY and SVGEGT. CDR3 size: 16 residues. The CDR3 DNA reads as TGTGCCAGCAGTTCCCGGGTTGGGAGGAGCTCCTACGAGCAGTACTTC. Encoded protein: CASSSRVGRSSYEQYF.

CDR3 bases: TGCAGCGCCCGGGCGACCGGGACAAACTACGAGCAGTACTTC. Amino acids: CSARATGTNYEQYF. The chain uses TRBV29-1 and TRBJ2-7; TRBD1 might be the D (6 bases). The CDR3 contains 14 residues. CDR1 is SQVTM, CDR2 ANQGSEA, per germline. V was trimmed by 7 bases and J by 3 bases, leaving 19 bases between them.